This T cell receptor (beta chain) was identified during a study of blood T cells in healthy people across ages. Together with a sample-barcoded 5' primer, a J-beta primer mix was included in a second PCR lasting roughly 6 to 12 cycles. Each CDR3 protein is one row after TCRdb ran MiXCR on the 5' RACE reads. The table has approximately 780,000 distinct CDR3 sequences, roughly 25% seen once; the top ten hold under 3%. Trimming removed 0 bases from V and 6 bases from J, with 16 bases in between. The CDR3 contains 16 residues. CDR1 ENHRY and CDR2 SYGVKD come from the germline V gene. This sample also appeared in a second study, on T cells of mothers and their children. That study reports: In related and unrelated pairs alike, thymic selection shapes TCR recombination output, with inherited differences minor.

The specimen was blood. The TCR was taken from a boy aged 5-17 years in good health. This rearrangement joins TRBV10-3 to TRBJ2-3; D possibly corresponds to TRBD2 (6 bases). CDR3 nucleotide sequence: TGTGCCATCAGTGAGTCGGCTAGAGGGAGCGGGGATACGCAGTATTTT. It codes for CAISESARGSGDTQYF.